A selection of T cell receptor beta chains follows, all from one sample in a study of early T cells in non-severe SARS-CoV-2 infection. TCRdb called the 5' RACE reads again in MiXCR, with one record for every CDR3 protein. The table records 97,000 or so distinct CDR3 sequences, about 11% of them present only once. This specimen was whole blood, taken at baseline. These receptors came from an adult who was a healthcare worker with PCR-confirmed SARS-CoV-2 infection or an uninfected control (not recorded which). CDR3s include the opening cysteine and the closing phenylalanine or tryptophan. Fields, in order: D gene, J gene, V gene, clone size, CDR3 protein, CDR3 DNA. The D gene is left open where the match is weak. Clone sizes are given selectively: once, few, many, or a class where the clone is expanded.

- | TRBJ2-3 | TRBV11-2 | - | CASSFLRGLAGPDTQYF | TGTGCCAGCAGCTTTCTCAGGGGGCTAGCGGGGCCAGATACGCAGTATTTT
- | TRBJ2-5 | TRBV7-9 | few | CASSLKLGADPQYF | TGTGCCAGCAGCTTAAAACTGGGTGCAGACCCCCAGTACTTC
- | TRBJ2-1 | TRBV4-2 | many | CASSPRSGWEQFF | TGTGCCAGCAGCCCGAGGTCGGGCTGGGAGCAGTTCTTC
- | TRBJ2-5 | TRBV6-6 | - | CASSYSAGALETQYF | TGTGCCAGCAGTTACTCGGCGGGGGCGCTGGAGACCCAGTACTTC
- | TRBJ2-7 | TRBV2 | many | CASRVQGGTYEQYF | TGTGCCAGCAGAGTTCAGGGGGGGACCTACGAGCAGTACTTC
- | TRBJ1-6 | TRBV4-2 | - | CASSLGARDNSPLHF | TGTGCCAGCAGCCTTGGGGCCAGGGACAATTCACCCCTCCACTTT
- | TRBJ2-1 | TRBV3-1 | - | CASSQDLLASPEQFF | TGTGCCAGCAGCCAAGATCTACTAGCATCCCCTGAGCAGTTCTTC
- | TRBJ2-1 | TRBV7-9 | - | CASSRGPRLDEQFF | TGTGCCAGCAGCCGTGGCCCTCGGTTGGATGAGCAGTTCTTC
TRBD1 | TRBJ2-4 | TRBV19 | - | CASRPGQGTSKNIQYF | TGTGCCAGTCGTCCGGGACAGGGGACTTCCAAAAACATTCAGTACTTC
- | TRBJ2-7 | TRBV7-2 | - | CASSLAGQGNKYF | TGTGCCAGCAGCTTAGCGGGGCAGGGAAATAAGTACTTC
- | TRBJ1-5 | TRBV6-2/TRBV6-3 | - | CASSYSRGAGTDNQPQHF | TGTGCCAGCAGTTACTCGAGAGGGGCAGGGACCGACAATCAGCCCCAGCATTTT
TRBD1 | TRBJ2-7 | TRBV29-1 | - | CSVPGQGGPYEQYF | TGCAGCGTCCCTGGACAGGGAGGTCCCTACGAGCAGTACTTC
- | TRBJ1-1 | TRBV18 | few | CASSPTTGLNTEAFF | TGTGCCAGCTCACCTACGACAGGCTTGAACACTGAAGCTTTCTTT
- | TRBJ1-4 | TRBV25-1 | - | CASSELTGGYEKLFF | TGTGCCAGCAGTGAACTTACCGGAGGGTATGAAAAACTGTTTTTT
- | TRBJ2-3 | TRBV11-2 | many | CASSLGGEEYF | TGTGCCAGCAGCTTAGGAGGGGAGGAGTATTTT